This passage covers 24 T cell receptor beta chains from one sample sequenced in a study of T cells after posttransplantation cyclophosphamide. Here immunoSEQ multiplex PCR was the method, and the copy in TCRdb shows in-frame clones only, minus some. This sample shows 24,000 or so clones and no singletons; 4.4% rests with the ten largest. The source material was PBMCs. The receptors come from a woman aged 45-60 years in good health, CMV-negative, and a related stem cell transplant donor.

This clone was recorded many times. V and J are TRBV5-4 and TRBJ1-4, with 7 bases aligning to TRBD1. Trimming at V came to 0 bases and at J to 5 bases, leaving 13 bases not matched to a gene. Germline V lookup: CDR1 SGHNT, CDR2 YYREEE (reference sequence). The CDR3 consists of 18 residues. The CDR3 DNA follows: TGTGCCAGCAGCTTGGCGCGACAGGGCTCCCCGGCCAATGAAAAACTGTTTTTT. It yields the protein CASSLARQGSPANEKLFF.

Ten or more counts support this clone. The chain employs TRBV20-1 and TRBJ1-2; 7 bases line up with TRBD1. The V segment lost 4 bases and the J segment 7 bases; nucleotides outside the gene matches: 3. Per germline, CDR1 DFQATT and CDR2 SNEGSKA (reference sequence). The CDR3 runs to 11 residues. CDR3 nucleotides: TGCAGTGCTACTTACAGGGGTGGCTACACCTTC. Protein: CSATYRGGYTF.

This clone was recorded at least ten times. The chain has TRBV5-4 and TRBJ2-5; D call uncertain. Trimming left V 6 bases short and J 5 bases short, with 14 bases between. The germline V gene has CDR1 SGHNT and CDR2 YYREEE (reference sequence). This CDR3 is 13 amino acids long. CDR3 sequence reads: CASTLDSLETQYF. The CDR3 region has the DNA TGTGCCAGCACCTTAGACTCGCTCGAGACCCAGTACTTC.

This clone was found many times. The V gene is TRBV29-1, the J gene TRBJ2-7, with TRBD1 matching over 11 bases. Germline CDR1 is SQVTM and CDR2 is ANQGSEA. J was trimmed by 2 bases and V by 7 bases; bases with no gene match: 7. The CDR3 runs 14 residues. DNA for the CDR3: TGCAGCGCAGGCACGGGACAGGGGGCCTACGAGCAGTACTTC. Protein sequence: CSAGTGQGAYEQYF.

This clone was seen repeatedly, ten times or more. The V gene is TRBV7-2, the J gene TRBJ2-3; 7 bases agree with TRBD1. Losses at the gene ends were 5 bases for V and 0 bases for J; bases not matched to a gene: 5. The CDR3 runs 15 residues. Per the germline V gene, CDR1 is SGHTA and CDR2 is FQGNSA. In DNA, the CDR3 is TGTGCCAGCAGCATCGGGACAGTTAGCACAGATACGCAGTATTTT. It yields the protein CASSIGTVSTDTQYF.

This clone was seen ten or more times. V is TRBV2 and J is TRBJ1-6, with D unclear. The CDR3 is 14 amino acids. The germline V and J ends were trimmed by 6 bases and 0 bases, with 6 bases remaining between them. Per the germline V gene, CDR1 is SNHLY and CDR2 is FYNNEI. This CDR3 is CASSESSYNSPLHF. CDR3 sequence (DNA): TGTGCCAGCAGCGAGAGCTCCTATAATTCACCCCTCCACTTT.

Of note for this clone: This likely traces to a read error, being one base from a far larger clone. Likely a read error: the CDR3 ends without its conserved phenylalanine or tryptophan. The chain employs TRBV18 and TRBJ2-7, with D perhaps matching TRBD2 (5 bases). CDR1 is KGHSH and CDR2 is LQKENI in the germline V gene. The V and J ends lost 2 bases and 3 bases respectively, with 11 bases between them. The CDR3 consists of 14 residues. CDR3 amino acids: CASSPGVGSYEQYI. In DNA, the CDR3 is TGTGCCAGCTCACCAGGCGTAGGGAGCTACGAGCAGTACATC.

This clone has just a few counts. The chain has TRBV29-1 and TRBJ2-5, with TRBD1 identical over 9 bases. V lost 7 bases to trimming and J lost 5 bases; unmatched junction nucleotides: 5. Germline V gene sequence: CDR1 SQVTM, CDR2 ANQGSEA. The CDR3 totals 12 residues. The CDR3 is CSAVGTGETQYF. CDR3 in DNA: TGCAGCGCTGTAGGGACAGGGGAGACCCAGTACTTC. Supplemented by reference TRBV29-1 and TRBJ2-5, the full variable domain reads SAVISQKPSRDICQRGTSLTIQCQVDSQVTMMFWYRQQPGQSLTLIATANQGSEATYESGFVIDKFPISRPNLTFSTLTVSNMSPEDSSIYLCSAVGTGETQYFGPGTRLLVL.

This clone was observed many times. The chain employs TRBV7-9 and TRBJ2-2; tentative D call: TRBD1 (5 bases). This CDR3 is 14 amino acids long. V was shortened by 6 bases and J by 2 bases, with 10 bases between the two germline ends. Germline V gene sequence: CDR1 SEHNR, CDR2 FQNEAQ (reference sequence). In nucleotides, the CDR3 is TGTGCCAGCAGACGAGACAGAAACACCGGGGAGCTGTTTTTT. Translating it yields CASRRDRNTGELFF.

Many counts were recorded for this clone. J is TRBJ2-7 and V is TRBV7-9; 7 bases agree with TRBD2. Germline V gene sequence: CDR1 SEHNR, CDR2 FQNEAQ (reference sequence). CDR3 length: 13 amino acids. J gave up 4 bases and V 0 bases, and 0 bases lay outside the gene matches. This CDR3 is CASSLAGGYEQYF. DNA of the CDR3: TGTGCCAGCAGCTTAGCGGGGGGGTACGAGCAGTACTTC.

This clone was counted at least ten times. The V gene is TRBV4-2, the J gene TRBJ2-2, with D maybe TRBD2 (6 bases). The CDR3 spans 16 residues. Trimming left V 1 base short and J 1 base short, with 10 bases between. Germline V lookup: CDR1 LGHNA, CDR2 YNFKEQ. The DNA of the CDR3 is TGTGCCAGCAGCCAAGTGACCGGGAGGAACACCGGGGAGCTGTTTTTT. The encoded protein is CASSQVTGRNTGELFF.

This clone was picked up many times. V is TRBV4-1 and J is TRBJ1-6; D unclear. Trimming left V 1 base short and J 7 bases short, with 17 bases between. CDR1 is MGHRA and CDR2 is YSYEKL in the germline V gene. The CDR3 is 17 residues long. DNA for the CDR3: TGCGCCAGCAGCCAAGCACGTGCGGCAGTCTTCAATTCACCCCTCCACTTT. Protein sequence: CASSQARAAVFNSPLHF.

This clone was detected ten times or more. The chain recombines TRBV2 with TRBJ1-5; D remains ambiguous. Germline assignment: CDR1 SNHLY and CDR2 FYNNEI. V gave up 5 bases and J gave up 3 bases, with 8 bases separating them. This CDR3 is built from 13 residues. The CDR3 loop is CASSLNPNQPQHF. CDR3 in DNA: TGTGCCAGCAGTCTAAACCCCAATCAGCCCCAGCATTTT.

Many counts were recorded for this clone. This rearrangement joins TRBV15 to TRBJ2-1; 8 nucleotides agree with TRBD2. This CDR3 has 17 residues. V gave up 0 bases and J gave up 8 bases; unmatched junction bases: 12. CDR1 and CDR2 from the germline V gene are LNHNV and YYDKDF (reference sequence). The CDR3 DNA sequence: TGTGCCACCAGCAGAGATCAGCCCAAGCGGGAGAGCGATGAGCAGTTCTTC. Translated, it gives CATSRDQPKRESDEQFF. The full variable domain, in which reference TRBV15 and TRBJ2-1 provide the parts outside the CDR3, is DAMVIQNPRYQVTQFGKPVTLSCSQTLNHNVMYWYQQKSSQAPKLLFHYYDKDFNNEADTPDNFQSRRPNTSFCFLDIRSPGLGDTAMYLCATSRDQPKRESDEQFFGPGTRLTVL.

This clone was seen at least ten times. This rearrangement joins TRBV11-2 to TRBJ1-6; D remains ambiguous. The CDR3 has 14 residues. CDR1 SGHAT and CDR2 FQNNGV come from the germline V gene. Deletions cut 0 bases from V and 9 bases from J, with 9 bases between. The CDR3 region has the DNA TGTGCCAGCAGCTTAGAGCGATCGTTTTCACCCCTCCACTTT. This gives the protein CASSLERSFSPLHF.

This clone was seen repeatedly, ten times or more. The chain recombines TRBV7-8 with TRBJ1-3, with D perhaps TRBD1 (5 bases). The CDR3 consists of 17 residues. V lost 5 bases, J lost 4 bases, and 21 bases lay in between. Germline CDR1 reads SGHVS; CDR2 reads FQNEAQ. The CDR3 reads CASSPGGQGVSGNTIYF. Written as DNA, the CDR3 is TGTGCCAGCAGCCCGGGGGGTCAGGGAGTCTCCGGAAACACCATATATTTT.

This clone was observed a handful of times. The chain couples TRBV2 to TRBJ2-7; D may be TRBD2 (6 bases). The germline V gene has CDR1 SNHLY and CDR2 FYNNEI. The CDR3 totals 14 residues. Trimming took 3 bases from V and 3 from J, leaving 12 bases between them. The CDR3 DNA is TGTGCCAGCAGTGAGGGGCAGGGAGGCTACGAGCAGTACTTC. Its protein is CASSEGQGGYEQYF.

This clone occurred many times. The rearrangement joins TRBV9 to TRBJ2-2, with D possibly TRBD1 on 6 matching bases. Germline V gene data show CDR1 as SGDLS and CDR2 as YYNGEE. The CDR3 length is 13 residues. V lost 3 bases, J lost 8 bases, and 11 bases lay in between. The CDR3 here is CASSAGTTGELFF. The CDR3 nucleotides read TGTGCCAGCAGCGCAGGGACAACTGGGGAGCTGTTTTTT. The variable domain in full, completed from reference TRBV9 and TRBJ2-2, reads DSGVTQTPKHLITATGQRVTLRCSPRSGDLSVYWYQQSLDQGLQFLIQYYNGEERAKGNILERFSAQQFPDLHSELNLSSLELGDSALYFCASSAGTTGELFFGEGSRLTVL.

This clone was counted ten times or more. V and J are TRBV13 and TRBJ2-1; 8 positions match TRBD1. Trimming removed 5 bases from V and 7 bases from J; junction bases left unmatched: 13. Germline CDR1 is PRHDT and CDR2 is FYEKMQ (reference sequence). This CDR3 is built from 16 residues. The CDR3 sequence is CASSTRDRFPRNEQFF. The CDR3 DNA follows: TGTGCCAGCAGCACCCGGGACAGGTTTCCTAGGAATGAGCAGTTCTTC.

In its sample, this clone was seen many times. The chain combines TRBV4-1 with TRBJ2-5; 7 bases align to TRBD2. The trim removed 2 bases at V and 5 bases at J, leaving 2 bases unmatched. Germline V CDR1 and CDR2: MGHRA, YSYEKL. The CDR3 consists of 13 residues. The CDR3 loop reads CASSQLAVETQYF. DNA for the CDR3: TGCGCCAGCAGCCAACTAGCGGTTGAGACCCAGTACTTC.

This clone was recorded at least ten times. The rearrangement joins TRBV6-4 to TRBJ1-1; D perhaps matches TRBD1 (5 bases). The CDR3 runs to 13 residues. Trimming left V 4 bases short and J 5 bases short, with 11 bases between. Looked up from germline, CDR1 is MRHNA and CDR2 is SNTAGT. This CDR3 reads CASSVGGGTEAFF. CDR3 nucleotide sequence: TGTGCCAGCAGTGTGGGGGGAGGAACTGAAGCTTTCTTT.

This clone was counted at least ten times. The rearrangement joins TRBV19 to TRBJ2-7; weak D call: TRBD1 (6 bases). The CDR3 contains 12 residues. Germline CDR1 and CDR2: LNHDA and SQIVND (reference sequence). DNA of the CDR3: TGTGTAAGGCAGGGGCTCTTGTACGAGCAGTACTTC. Translation gives CVRQGLLYEQYF.

In this sample, this clone turned up many times. The V call is TRBV5-1, the J call TRBJ2-5; D possibly corresponds to TRBD1 (5 bases). The CDR3 has 15 amino acids. From germline, CDR1 is SGHRS and CDR2 YFSETQ. V shed 7 bases and J shed 5 bases, with 21 bases lying between them. CDR3 in amino acids: CASGQGGRGRETQYF. CDR3 DNA sequence: TGCGCCAGCGGTCAGGGCGGTCGAGGTCGGGAGACCCAGTACTTC. The full variable domain, with the rest looked up from reference TRBV5-1 and TRBJ2-5, is KAGVTQTPRYLIKTRGQQVTLSCSPISGHRSVSWYQQTPGQGLQFLFEYFSETQRNKGNFPGRFSGRQFSNSRSEMNVSTLELGDSALYLCASGQGGRGRETQYFGPGTRLLVL.

This clone was detected ten times or more. This chain connects TRBV7-3 to TRBJ2-5; the D gene is possibly TRBD2 (6 bases). V was pared by 0 bases and J by 5 bases, with 10 bases between. The CDR3 is made up of 14 amino acids. Germline V gives CDR1 SGHTA, CDR2 FQGTGA. The CDR3 nucleotides are TGTGCCAGCAGCTTAACCGGAGGGGTCGAGACCCAGTACTTC. Translation gives CASSLTGGVETQYF.